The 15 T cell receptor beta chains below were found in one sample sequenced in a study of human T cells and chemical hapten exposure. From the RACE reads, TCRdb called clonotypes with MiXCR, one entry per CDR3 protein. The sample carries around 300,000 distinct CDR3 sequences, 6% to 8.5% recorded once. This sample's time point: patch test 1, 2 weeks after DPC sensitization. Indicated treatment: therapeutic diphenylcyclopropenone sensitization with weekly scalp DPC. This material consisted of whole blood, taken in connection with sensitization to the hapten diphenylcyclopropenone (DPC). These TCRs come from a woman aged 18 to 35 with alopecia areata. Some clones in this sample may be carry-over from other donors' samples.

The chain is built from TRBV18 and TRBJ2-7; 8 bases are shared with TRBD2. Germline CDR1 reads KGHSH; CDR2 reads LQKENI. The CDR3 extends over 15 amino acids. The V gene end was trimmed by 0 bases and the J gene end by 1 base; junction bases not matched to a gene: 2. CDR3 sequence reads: CASSPPSGESYEQYF. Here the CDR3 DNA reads TGTGCCAGCTCACCACCTAGCGGGGAGTCCTACGAGCAGTACTTC.

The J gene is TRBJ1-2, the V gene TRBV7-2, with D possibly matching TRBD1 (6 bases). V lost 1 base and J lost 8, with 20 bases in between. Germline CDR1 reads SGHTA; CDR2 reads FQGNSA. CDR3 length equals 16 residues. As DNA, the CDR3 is TGTGCCAGCAGCTTAGATTTCCTTACTACAGGGCTCGGCTACACCTTC. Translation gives CASSLDFLTTGLGYTF.

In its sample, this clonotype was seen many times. Here the CDR3 reads CASSVEAVSGNTIYF. CDR3 DNA sequence: TGTGCCAGCAGCGTAGAGGCCGTCTCTGGAAACACCATATATTTT. The V and J genes are TRBV9 and TRBJ1-3, with unresolved D. The CDR3 has 15 amino acids. Germline V lookup: CDR1 SGDLS, CDR2 YYNGEE. With 0 bases removed from V and 0 bases from J, the gap between germline ends came to 7 bases. The full variable domain, rest sourced from reference TRBV9 and TRBJ1-3, is DSGVTQTPKHLITATGQRVTLRCSPRSGDLSVYWYQQSLDQGLQFLIQYYNGEERAKGNILERFSAQQFPDLHSELNLSSLELGDSALYFCASSVEAVSGNTIYFGEGSWLTVV.

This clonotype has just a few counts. Here the CDR3 DNA reads TGCAGCGTTGAGAGGAGAGGACAGGGCGACTATGGCTACACCTTC. Translated: CSVERRGQGDYGYTF. The V and J genes are TRBV29-1 and TRBJ1-2; TRBD1 matches 8 bases. V shed 3 bases and J 3 bases; nucleotides not matched to a gene: 9. The CDR3 covers 15 residues. The V gene's germline CDR1 is SQVTM and CDR2 ANQGSEA.

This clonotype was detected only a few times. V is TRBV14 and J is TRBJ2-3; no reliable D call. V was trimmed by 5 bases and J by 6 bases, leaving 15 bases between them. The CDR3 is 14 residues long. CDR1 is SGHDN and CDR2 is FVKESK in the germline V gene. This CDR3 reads CASSSQHKADTQYF. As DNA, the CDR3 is TGTGCCAGCAGCTCCCAACACAAAGCTGATACGCAGTATTTT.

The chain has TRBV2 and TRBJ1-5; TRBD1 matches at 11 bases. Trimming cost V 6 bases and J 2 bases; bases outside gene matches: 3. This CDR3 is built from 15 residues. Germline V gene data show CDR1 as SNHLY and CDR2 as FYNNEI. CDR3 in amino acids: CASSGTGGGNQPQHF. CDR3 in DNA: TGTGCCAGCAGCGGGACAGGGGGTGGCAATCAGCCCCAGCATTTT.

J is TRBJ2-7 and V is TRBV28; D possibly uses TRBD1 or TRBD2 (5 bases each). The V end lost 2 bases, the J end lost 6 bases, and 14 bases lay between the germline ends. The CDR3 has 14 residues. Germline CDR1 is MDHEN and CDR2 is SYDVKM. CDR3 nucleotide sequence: TGTGCCAGCAGTTTAGAGGGGCTTGCTGGCGAGCAGTACTTC. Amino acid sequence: CASSLEGLAGEQYF. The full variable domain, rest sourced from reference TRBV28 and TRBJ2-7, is DVKVTQSSRYLVKRTGEKVFLECVQDMDHENMFWYRQDPGLGLRLIYFSYDVKMKEKGDIPEGYSVSREKKERFSLILESASTNQTSMYLCASSLEGLAGEQYFGPGTRLTVT.

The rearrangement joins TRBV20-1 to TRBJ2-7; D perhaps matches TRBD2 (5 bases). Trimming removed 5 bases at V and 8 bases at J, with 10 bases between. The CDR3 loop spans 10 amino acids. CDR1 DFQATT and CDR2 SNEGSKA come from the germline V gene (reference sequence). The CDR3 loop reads CSARGQKQYF. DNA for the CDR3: TGCAGTGCTCGCGGGCAGAAGCAGTACTTC.

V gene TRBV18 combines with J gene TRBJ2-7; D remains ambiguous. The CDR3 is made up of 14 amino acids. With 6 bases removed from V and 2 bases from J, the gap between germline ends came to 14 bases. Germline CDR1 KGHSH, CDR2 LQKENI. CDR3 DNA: TGTGCCAGCTCTCCCGGTACTGATACCTACGAGCAGTACTTC. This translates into CASSPGTDTYEQYF.

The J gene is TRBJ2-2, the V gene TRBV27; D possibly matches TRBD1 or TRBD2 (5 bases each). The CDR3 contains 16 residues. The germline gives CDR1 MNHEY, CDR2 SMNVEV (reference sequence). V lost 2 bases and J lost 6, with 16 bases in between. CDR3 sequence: CASSLPGTPRAGELFF. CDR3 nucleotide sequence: TGTGCCAGCAGTTTACCCGGGACCCCTCGAGCCGGGGAGCTGTTTTTT.

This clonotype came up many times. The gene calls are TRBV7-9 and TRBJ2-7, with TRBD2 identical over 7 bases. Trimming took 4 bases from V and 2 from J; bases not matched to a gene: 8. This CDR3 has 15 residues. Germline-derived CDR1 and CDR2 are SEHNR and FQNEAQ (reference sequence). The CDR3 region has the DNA TGTGCCAGCAGCTCCGGGGGGTTCCCCACCTACGAGCAGTACTTC. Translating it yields CASSSGGFPTYEQYF. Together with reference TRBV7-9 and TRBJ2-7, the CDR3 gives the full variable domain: DTGVSQNPRHKITKRGQNVTFRCDPISEHNRLYWYRQTLGQGPEFLTYFQNEAQLEKSRLLSDRFSAERPKGSFSTLEIQRTEQGDSAMYLCASSSGGFPTYEQYFGPGTRLTVT.

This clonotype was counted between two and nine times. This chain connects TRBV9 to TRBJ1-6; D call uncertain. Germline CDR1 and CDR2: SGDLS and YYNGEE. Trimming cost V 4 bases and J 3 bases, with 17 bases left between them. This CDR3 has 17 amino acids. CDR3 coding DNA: TGTGCCAGCAGCAGACCCCTACCCGGGCTCTATAATTCACCCCTCCACTTT. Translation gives CASSRPLPGLYNSPLHF.

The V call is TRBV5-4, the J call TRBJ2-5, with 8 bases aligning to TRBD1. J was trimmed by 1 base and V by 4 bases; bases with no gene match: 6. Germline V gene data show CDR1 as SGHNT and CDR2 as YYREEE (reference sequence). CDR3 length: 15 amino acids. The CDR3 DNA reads TGTGCCAGCAGCCCGCGACAGGGGATCCAAGAGACCCAGTACTTC. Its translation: CASSPRQGIQETQYF.

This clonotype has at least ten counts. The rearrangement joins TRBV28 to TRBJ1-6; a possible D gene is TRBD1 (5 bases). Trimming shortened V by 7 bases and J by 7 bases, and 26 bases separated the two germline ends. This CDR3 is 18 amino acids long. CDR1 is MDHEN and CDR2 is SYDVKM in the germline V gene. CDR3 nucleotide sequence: TGTGCCAGCACCCCCTGGCGCTCAGGGAGGGCTTCCAATTCACCCCTCCACTTT. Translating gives CASTPWRSGRASNSPLHF.

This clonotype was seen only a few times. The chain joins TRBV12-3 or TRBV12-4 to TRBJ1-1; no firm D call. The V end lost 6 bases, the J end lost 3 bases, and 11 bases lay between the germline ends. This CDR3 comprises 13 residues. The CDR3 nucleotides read TGTGCCAGCAGATTCGCTCGGGACACTGAAGCTTTCTTT. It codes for CASRFARDTEAFF.